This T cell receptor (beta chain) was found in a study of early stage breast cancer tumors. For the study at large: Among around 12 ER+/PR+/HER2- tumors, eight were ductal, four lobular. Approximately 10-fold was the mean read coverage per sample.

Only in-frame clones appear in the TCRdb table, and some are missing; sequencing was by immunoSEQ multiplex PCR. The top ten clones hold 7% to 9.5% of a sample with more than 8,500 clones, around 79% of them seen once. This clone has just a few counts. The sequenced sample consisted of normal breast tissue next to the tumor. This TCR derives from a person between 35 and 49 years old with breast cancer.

In DNA, the CDR3 is TGCGCCAGCAGCGACCTGCCGGACGAGCAGTACTTC. Translation: CASSDLPDEQYF. The rearrangement links TRBV5-1 to TRBJ2-7; D remains ambiguous. Trimming removed 4 bases at V and 5 bases at J, with 10 bases between. Per germline, CDR1 SGHRS and CDR2 YFSETQ. The CDR3 runs 12 residues.